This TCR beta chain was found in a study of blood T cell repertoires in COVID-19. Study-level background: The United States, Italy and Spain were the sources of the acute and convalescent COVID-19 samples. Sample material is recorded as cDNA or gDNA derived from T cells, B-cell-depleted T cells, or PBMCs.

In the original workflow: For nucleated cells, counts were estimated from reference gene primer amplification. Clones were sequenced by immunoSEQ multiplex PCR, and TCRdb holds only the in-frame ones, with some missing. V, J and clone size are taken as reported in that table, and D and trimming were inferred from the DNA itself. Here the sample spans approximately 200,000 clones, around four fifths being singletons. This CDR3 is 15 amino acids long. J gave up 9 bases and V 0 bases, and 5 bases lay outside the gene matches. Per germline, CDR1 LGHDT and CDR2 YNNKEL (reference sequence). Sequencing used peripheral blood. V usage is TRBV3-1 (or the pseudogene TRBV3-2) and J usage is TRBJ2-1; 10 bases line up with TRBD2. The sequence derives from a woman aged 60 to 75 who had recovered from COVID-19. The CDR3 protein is CASSQDWASGGEQFF. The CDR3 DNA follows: TGTGCCAGCAGCCAAGATTGGGCTAGCGGGGGTGAGCAGTTCTTC.